The 32 T cell receptor beta chains below all came from one sample that was sequenced in a study of beta chain features in type 1 diabetes. Expressed TCRB transcripts got sequenced, as all isolated RNA was reverse transcribed. Sequenced by immunoSEQ multiplex PCR; TCRdb stores in-frame clones only, minus some. The table has under 500,000 clones, 30% seen once. The sample consisted of naive CD4+ T cells from blood. Receptors were obtained from a man aged 18 to 29 in good health.

This clone was found a few times. The chain carries TRBV7-3 and TRBJ2-1; 9 bases line up with TRBD1. V lost 5 bases, J lost 0 bases, and 5 bases stayed unmatched. The V gene's germline CDR1 is SGHTA and CDR2 FQGTGA. The CDR3 is 16 amino acids. CDR3 sequence reads: CASSPTGGGSYNEQFF. CDR3 DNA: TGTGCCAGCAGCCCAACAGGGGGCGGCTCCTACAATGAGCAGTTCTTC.

A word on this clone: Additional DNA sequences in this sample encode the identical CDR3. The chain is built from TRBV30 and TRBJ2-7, with TRBD1 matching 10 bases. The CDR3 runs to 12 residues. CDR1 is GTSNPN and CDR2 is SVGIG in the germline V gene (reference sequence). After removal of 5 bases from V and 2 bases from J, the junction contained 0 bases not matched to a gene. This CDR3 is CAWGQGAYEQYF. The CDR3 DNA reads TGTGCCTGGGGACAGGGGGCCTACGAGCAGTACTTC.

This clone was recorded only once. The chain has TRBV11-2 and TRBJ2-1; tentative D call: TRBD2 (6 bases). Germline V gene data show CDR1 as SGHAT and CDR2 as FQNNGV. This CDR3 spans 17 amino acids. The V end lost 4 bases, the J end lost 4 bases, and 20 bases lay between the germline ends. CDR3 in DNA: TGTGCCAGCAGCTCCCGGGGTAGCGGAGTCATATACAATGAGCAGTTCTTC. Residues: CASSSRGSGVIYNEQFF.

This clone has only a few counts. Distinct nucleotide sequences in the sample also encode this CDR3. The genes are TRBV29-1 and TRBJ2-7; 7 bases line up with TRBD1. This CDR3 contains 11 residues. J lost 3 bases, V lost 7 bases, and 3 bases had no gene match. Germline V gene sequence: CDR1 SQVTM, CDR2 ANQGSEA. CDR3 sequence reads: CSGGQSYEQYF. The CDR3 bases are TGCAGCGGGGGACAGAGCTACGAGCAGTACTTC.

This clone was counted between two and nine times. The CDR3 sequence: CSVEDRGLNEQYF. In nucleotides, the CDR3 is TGCAGCGTCGAGGACAGGGGGCTCAACGAGCAGTACTTC. The chain couples TRBV29-1 to TRBJ2-7, with 11 nucleotides matching TRBD1. The CDR3 contains 13 residues. The ends lost 6 bases at V and 5 bases at J; junction bases unmatched: 6. The V gene's germline CDR1 is SQVTM and CDR2 ANQGSEA.

This clone was recorded a few times. The chain links TRBV7-2 to TRBJ1-1; weak D call: TRBD1 (5 bases). The CDR3 extends over 16 amino acids. V lost 3 bases, J lost 5 bases, and 19 bases lay in between. Germline lookup yields CDR1 SGHTA and CDR2 FQGNSA. The CDR3 nucleotides read TGTGCCAGCAGCTTTTCCCGGGACGGAGATCGGACTGAAGCTTTCTTT. This translates into CASSFSRDGDRTEAFF. Supplemented by reference TRBV7-2 and TRBJ1-1, the full variable domain reads GAGVSQSPSNKVTEKGKDVELRCDPISGHTALYWYRQSLGQGLEFLIYFQGNSAPDKSGLPSDRFSAERTGGSVSTLTIQRTQQEDSAVYLCASSFSRDGDRTEAFFGQGTRLTVV.

In this sample, this clone turned up a few times. Other DNA sequences from this sample encode an identical CDR3 as well. V is TRBV5-1 and J is TRBJ2-5; TRBD1 might be the D (6 bases). With 4 bases removed from V and 1 base from J, the gap between germline ends came to 11 bases. The germline gives CDR1 SGHRS, CDR2 YFSETQ. This CDR3 has 14 amino acids. The CDR3 reads CASSLGTIQETQYF. DNA for the CDR3: TGCGCCAGCAGCCTAGGGACAATCCAAGAGACCCAGTACTTC.

This clone was found a few times. The V and J genes are TRBV4-3 and TRBJ2-1; 7 positions match TRBD1. This CDR3 is built from 16 residues. Germline CDR1 reads LGHNA; CDR2 reads YSLEER. V was clipped by 1 base and J by 7 bases; unmatched bases: 10. Written as DNA, the CDR3 is TGCGCCAGCAGCCAAGGTGGCAGGGGGAGCCTAAATGAGCAGTTCTTC. Translation gives CASSQGGRGSLNEQFF.

As concerns this clone: This sample also contains other DNA sequences that code for the same CDR3. The rearrangement links TRBV9 to TRBJ2-1; D unresolved. Germline V gene lookup returns CDR1 SGDLS and CDR2 YYNGEE. The V end lost 4 bases, the J end lost 4 bases, and 9 bases lay between the germline ends. The CDR3 is 13 residues long. For the CDR3, the DNA is TGTGCCAGCAGCCCAAGGACGTACAATGAGCAGTTCTTC. It yields the protein CASSPRTYNEQFF.

The chain carries TRBV14 and TRBJ2-1; no clear D gene. The CDR3 contains 13 residues. V was pared by 0 bases and J by 9 bases, with 9 bases between. Germline loops: CDR1 SGHDN, CDR2 FVKESK. CDR3 coding DNA: TGTGCCAGCAGCCAAGATGGAGAGACTGAGCAGTTCTTC. Protein product: CASSQDGETEQFF.

J is TRBJ2-7 and V is TRBV7-2; D gene ambiguous. The CDR3 is 14 residues long. V lost 1 base and J 0 bases, leaving 7 bases between the germline ends. From germline, CDR1 is SGHTA and CDR2 FQGNSA. CDR3 loop: CASSLEQSSYEQYF. The CDR3 region has the DNA TGTGCCAGCAGCTTAGAACAGAGCTCCTACGAGCAGTACTTC. Full variable domain (rest looked up from reference TRBV7-2 and TRBJ2-7): GAGVSQSPSNKVTEKGKDVELRCDPISGHTALYWYRQSLGQGLEFLIYFQGNSAPDKSGLPSDRFSAERTGGSVSTLTIQRTQQEDSAVYLCASSLEQSSYEQYFGPGTRLTVT.

The chain uses TRBV29-1 and TRBJ2-1, with D perhaps matching TRBD2 (6 bases). CDR3 length equals 13 residues. The germline CDR1 and CDR2 sequences are SQVTM and ANQGSEA. V lost 6 bases and J lost 5, with 14 bases in between. CDR3 loop: CSVRGSHDNEQFF. The DNA of the CDR3 is TGCAGCGTGCGGGGCTCCCACGACAATGAGCAGTTCTTC.

The rearrangement links TRBV10-3 to TRBJ2-4; tentatively, D is TRBD2 (5 bases). Trimming took off 2 bases at V and 7 bases at J, with 15 bases between the two ends. CDR1 is ENHRY and CDR2 is SYGVKD in the germline V gene. The CDR3 has 15 amino acids. The CDR3 nucleotides read TGTGCCATCAGTGAGGGTAGAGGGTCAGTGAACATTCAGTACTTC. Encoded protein: CAISEGRGSVNIQYF.

This chain joins TRBV7-2 and TRBJ1-4; D is ambiguous. Germline V gene sequence: CDR1 SGHTA, CDR2 FQGNSA. V was cut by 5 bases and J by 0 bases, with 10 bases left in between. The CDR3 sequence is 15 residues long. In DNA, the CDR3 is TGTGCCAGCAGCCGAGAGGGCACAACTAATGAAAAACTGTTTTTT. It specifies CASSREGTTNEKLFF.

V gene TRBV28 combines with J gene TRBJ2-6; D is ambiguous. Germline CDR1 and CDR2: MDHEN and SYDVKM. This CDR3 has 15 amino acids. V dropped 3 bases and J dropped 4 bases, with 10 bases sitting between them. The CDR3 nucleotides read TGTGCCAGCAGTTTTCATGGGCCCGGGGCCAACGTCCTGACTTTC. The encoded protein is CASSFHGPGANVLTF.

The chain carries TRBV30 and TRBJ2-6, with D tentatively TRBD1 (5 bases). Germline V gene lookup returns CDR1 GTSNPN and CDR2 SVGIG (reference sequence). The CDR3 loop spans 15 amino acids. The germline V and J ends were trimmed by 6 bases and 1 base, with 13 bases remaining between them. CDR3 bases: TGTGCCTGCGCGACAGCGCTATCTGGGGCCAACGTCCTGACTTTC. Amino acids: CACATALSGANVLTF.

The rearrangement uses TRBV7-2 and TRBJ2-7; D is unresolved. In germline, CDR1 is SGHTA, CDR2 FQGNSA. The CDR3 loop spans 12 amino acids. The germline V and J ends were trimmed by 5 bases and 2 bases, with 7 bases remaining between them. The DNA for the CDR3 is TGTGCCAGCAGCGCAGGCCCCTACGAGCAGTACTTC. It specifies CASSAGPYEQYF. Drawing the rest from reference TRBV7-2 and TRBJ2-7, the complete variable domain is GAGVSQSPSNKVTEKGKDVELRCDPISGHTALYWYRQSLGQGLEFLIYFQGNSAPDKSGLPSDRFSAERTGGSVSTLTIQRTQQEDSAVYLCASSAGPYEQYFGPGTRLTVT.

The genes are TRBV4-3 and TRBJ2-7; 13 nucleotides align to TRBD2. V lost 0 bases to trimming and J lost 5 bases; unmatched junction nucleotides: 4. CDR1 and CDR2 (germline): LGHNA, YSLEER. CDR3 length equals 16 residues. DNA for the CDR3: TGCGCCAGCAGCCAAGACCGCGGACTAGCGGGAGACGAGCAGTACTTC. This gives the protein CASSQDRGLAGDEQYF.

CDR3 nucleotides: TGTGCCAGCAGCGTAGCGGGAGGGTTCACAGATACGCAGTATTTT. Encoded protein: CASSVAGGFTDTQYF. V usage is TRBV9 and J usage is TRBJ2-3, with TRBD2 matching 8 bases. J was trimmed by 2 bases and V by 0 bases; bases with no gene match: 2. CDR1 and CDR2 (germline): SGDLS, YYNGEE. CDR3 length: 15 residues.

This clone was seen only a few times. The rearrangement links TRBV7-2 to TRBJ1-4; TRBD1 matches 8 bases. This CDR3 comprises 14 residues. J gave up 7 bases and V 5 bases, and 6 bases lay outside the gene matches. Germline loops: CDR1 SGHTA, CDR2 FQGNSA. CDR3 nucleotide sequence: TGTGCCAGCAGCAAACGGACAGGGATTGAAAAACTGTTTTTT. As protein: CASSKRTGIEKLFF.

This chain connects TRBV25-1 to TRBJ2-3, with 8 positions matching TRBD2. J was trimmed by 3 bases and V by 8 bases; bases with no gene match: 7. The CDR3 length is 14 residues. CDR1 is MGHDK, CDR2 SYGVNS, per germline. The CDR3 nucleotides are TGTGCCAGCGGACTAGCTGGGGGAACAGATACGCAGTATTTT. This encodes CASGLAGGTDTQYF.

This rearrangement joins TRBV10-3 to TRBJ2-3, with 9 nucleotides matching TRBD2. Germline CDR1 is ENHRY and CDR2 is SYGVKD. The CDR3 contains 16 residues. The V segment lost 2 bases and the J segment 6 bases; nucleotides outside the gene matches: 9. As DNA, the CDR3 is TGTGCCATCAGTGAGGGACTAGCGAGAACCCTGGATACGCAGTATTTT. Its translation: CAISEGLARTLDTQYF.

This clone appeared a single time. The V gene is TRBV27, the J gene TRBJ1-2; the D gene is possibly TRBD1 (5 bases). Trimming pared 6 bases from V and 7 bases from J, leaving 15 bases between. The CDR3 covers 13 residues. Per the germline V gene, CDR1 is MNHEY and CDR2 is SMNVEV (reference sequence). The DNA for the CDR3 is TGTGCCAGCAGGCCGTCAGGGTCCAGTGGCTACACCTTC. It translates to CASRPSGSSGYTF.

A word on this clone: The same CDR3 arises from other DNA sequences in this sample as well. The chain has TRBV28 and TRBJ2-7; 7 bases agree with TRBD1. CDR3 length: 14 residues. V dropped 5 bases and J dropped 1; count of bases not matched to a gene: 5. Per germline, CDR1 MDHEN and CDR2 SYDVKM. Here the CDR3 reads CASSAPGQSYEQYF. Written as DNA, the CDR3 is TGTGCCAGCAGTGCCCCGGGACAGTCCTACGAGCAGTACTTC. Supplemented by reference TRBV28 and TRBJ2-7, the full variable domain reads DVKVTQSSRYLVKRTGEKVFLECVQDMDHENMFWYRQDPGLGLRLIYFSYDVKMKEKGDIPEGYSVSREKKERFSLILESASTNQTSMYLCASSAPGQSYEQYFGPGTRLTVT.

The rearrangement links TRBV28 to TRBJ2-1, with 8 bases matching TRBD2. V lost 2 bases and J lost 4; bases outside the gene matches: 10. The CDR3 runs 17 residues. Germline V gene sequence: CDR1 MDHEN, CDR2 SYDVKM. The CDR3 reads CASSLGAGGKLYNEQFF. Written as DNA, the CDR3 is TGTGCCAGCAGTTTAGGGGCGGGAGGCAAACTTTACAATGAGCAGTTCTTC.

There are a few counts of this clone. V and J are TRBV7-2 and TRBJ1-1, with 7 bases that match TRBD1. V gave up 5 bases and J gave up 3 bases; unmatched junction bases: 3. The CDR3 is 13 residues long. From germline, CDR1 is SGHTA and CDR2 FQGNSA. The CDR3 reads CASSTGVYTEAFF. CDR3 sequence (DNA): TGTGCCAGCAGCACAGGGGTTTACACTGAAGCTTTCTTT.

This clone has more than one count but fewer than ten. The chain is built from TRBV9 and TRBJ2-7, with D maybe TRBD1 (6 bases). Germline CDR1 is SGDLS and CDR2 is YYNGEE. This CDR3 has 14 amino acids. The germline V and J ends were trimmed by 0 bases and 4 bases, with 11 bases remaining between them. The CDR3 region is CASSVAGASYEQYF. The CDR3 DNA reads as TGTGCCAGCAGCGTAGCAGGGGCCTCGTACGAGCAGTACTTC. The entire variable domain, with the rest obtained from reference TRBV9 and TRBJ2-7, is as follows: DSGVTQTPKHLITATGQRVTLRCSPRSGDLSVYWYQQSLDQGLQFLIQYYNGEERAKGNILERFSAQQFPDLHSELNLSSLELGDSALYFCASSVAGASYEQYFGPGTRLTVT.

This clone showed up just a few times. The CDR3: CASSPYQGRNYGYTF. DNA for the CDR3: TGTGCCAGCTCACCTTATCAGGGGCGAAACTATGGCTACACCTTC. This chain links TRBV18 with TRBJ1-2, with a weak D call TRBD1 (6 bases). The germline V gene encodes CDR1 KGHSH and CDR2 LQKENI. Between the trimmed V and J ends, which lost 3 bases and 2 bases, there was a span of 13 bases. The CDR3 covers 15 residues. Looking up the rest from reference TRBV18 and TRBJ1-2 gives the full variable domain: NAGVMQNPRHLVRRRGQEARLRCSPMKGHSHVYWYRQLPEEGLKFMVYLQKENIIDESGMPKERFSAEFPKEGPSILRIQQVVRGDSAAYFCASSPYQGRNYGYTFGSGTRLTVV.

The rearrangement links TRBV28 to TRBJ2-6; D uncertain. The CDR3 has 13 amino acids. V was trimmed by 11 bases and J by 2 bases, leaving 10 bases between them. Germline CDR1 and CDR2: MDHEN and SYDVKM. The CDR3 coding sequence is TGTGCCCTAAGCACCCCTGGGGCCAACGTCCTGACTTTC. Its protein product is CALSTPGANVLTF.

Worth noting for this clone: The sample holds other DNA sequences that translate to the same CDR3. The CDR3 protein is CASSYSGGTDTQYF. The CDR3 bases are TGTGCCAGCAGTTACTCCGGCGGCACAGATACGCAGTATTTT. The rearrangement joins TRBV6-5 to TRBJ2-3; D ambiguous. Germline values: CDR1 MNHEY, CDR2 SVGAGI. The CDR3 is 14 amino acids. Trimming cost V 0 bases and J 1 base, with 5 bases left between them.

The J gene is TRBJ1-4, the V gene TRBV28, with TRBD1 matching 7 bases. V dropped 5 bases and J dropped 13; count of bases not matched to a gene: 10. Germline V gene data show CDR1 as MDHEN and CDR2 as SYDVKM. CDR3 length equals 13 residues. The CDR3 coding sequence is TGTGCCAGCAGTCCAGGGGACAGCGTAAGACTGTTTTTT. Encoded protein: CASSPGDSVRLFF.

Only a few counts were recorded for this clone. The chain couples TRBV1 to TRBJ2-2; the DNA was not compared with TRBD2, the D call given in the table. TRBV1 is labeled a pseudogene. CDR3 length: 18 residues. CDR3 region: CTSSQDKSSGTNTGELFF. CDR3 nucleotides: TGCACCAGCAGCCAAGATAAGTCTAGCGGCACGAACACCGGGGAGCTGTTTTTT.